A single sample gave rise to the 24 T cell receptor beta chains below, sequenced in a study of CD8 T cells in ankylosing spondylitis. TCRdb passed the 5' RACE reads through MiXCR, listing each CDR3 protein once. The sample contains about 240,000 distinct CDR3 sequences, roughly 8.2% of which appear only once. Sequencing was performed on blood, either unsorted or a sorted T cell fraction (not recorded which). All receptors come from a female donor with ankylosing spondylitis or in good health (not recorded which).

The rearrangement joins TRBV11-1 to TRBJ2-5, with D tentatively TRBD1 or TRBD2 (5 bases each). V gave up 5 bases and J gave up 1 base, with 14 bases separating them. From germline, CDR1 is SGHAT and CDR2 FQDESV (reference sequence). The CDR3 is 15 amino acids. The CDR3 is CASSGRQRFQETQYF. CDR3 bases: TGTGCCAGCAGCGGTAGACAGCGGTTCCAAGAGACCCAGTACTTC.

This clonotype has a handful of counts. The chain recombines TRBV29-1 with TRBJ2-7; TRBD1 matches at 9 bases. V lost 4 bases, J lost 1 base, and 11 bases stayed unmatched. The CDR3 consists of 16 residues. Germline V gene sequence: CDR1 SQVTM, CDR2 ANQGSEA. CDR3 sequence reads: CSVGGTGTGFSYEQYF. Here the CDR3 DNA reads TGCAGCGTTGGCGGGACCGGGACAGGGTTTTCCTACGAGCAGTACTTC.

Notes on this clonotype: Just one base apart from a much larger clone, this may be a read error. The chain carries TRBV20-1 and TRBJ2-3, with 11 bases that match TRBD1. CDR3 size: 16 residues. Germline V lookup: CDR1 DFQATT, CDR2 SNEGSKA (reference sequence). The CDR3 DNA reads TGCAGTACTAGAGATCGGGACAGGGGGAGCACAGATACGCAGTATTTT. Protein: CSTRDRDRGSTDTQYF.

This clonotype was found many times. The V gene is TRBV29-1, the J gene TRBJ1-1; 7 bases fit TRBD1. The length of the CDR3 is 12 residues. Losses at the gene ends were 6 bases for V and 7 bases for J; bases not matched to a gene: 8. CDR1 SQVTM and CDR2 ANQGSEA come from the germline V gene. The CDR3 sequence is CSVPRQGDEAFF. The CDR3 nucleotides are TGCAGCGTCCCCCGGCAGGGGGATGAAGCTTTCTTT.

This clonotype appeared many times. The V gene is TRBV20-1, the J gene TRBJ1-4; 7 bases map to TRBD1. This CDR3 has 12 residues. Looked up from germline, CDR1 is DFQATT and CDR2 is SNEGSKA (reference sequence). J was trimmed by 10 bases and V by 5 bases; bases with no gene match: 7. The CDR3 loop is CSASYRGGKLFF. In DNA form, the CDR3 reads TGCAGTGCTTCATACAGGGGAGGAAAACTGTTTTTT.

This clonotype was seen a handful of times. The chain uses TRBV4-3 and TRBJ2-3, with D possibly TRBD2 on 6 matching bases. V lost 0 bases and J 4 bases, leaving 11 bases between the germline ends. Per germline, CDR1 LGHNA and CDR2 YSLEER. The length of the CDR3 is 15 residues. CDR3 bases: TGCGCCAGCAGCCAAGATCCGACTAGTTCAGATACGCAGTATTTT. Translating it yields CASSQDPTSSDTQYF.

The V call is TRBV21-1, the J call TRBJ2-1. TRBV21-1 is an annotated pseudogene. CDR3 length: 16 amino acids. DNA for the CDR3: TGTGTCAGCAGCAAAGCGCGACGGGAGGTCCCCTATGAGCAGTTCTTC. Protein: CVSSKARREVPYEQFF.

This clonotype appeared many times. CDR3 bases: TGCAGCGTTGAAGATCTTGAGACAGGGCCCTCTGGCTACACCTTC. Residues: CSVEDLETGPSGYTF. V usage is TRBV29-1 and J usage is TRBJ1-2, with 7 bases lining up with TRBD1. Germline assignment: CDR1 SQVTM and CDR2 ANQGSEA. V was clipped by 0 bases and J by 7 bases; unmatched bases: 11. CDR3 length: 15 residues.

This clonotype was seen many times. The genes are TRBV6-5 and TRBJ2-3; no definite D call. Trimming removed 0 bases at V and 4 bases at J, with 11 bases between. CDR1 is MNHEY and CDR2 is SVGAGI in the germline V gene. CDR3 length: 15 amino acids. The CDR3 sequence: CASSYSSGRSDTQYF. CDR3 DNA sequence: TGTGCCAGCAGTTACTCGAGTGGGCGATCAGATACGCAGTATTTT.

This clonotype was counted many times. The rearrangement joins TRBV20-1 to TRBJ1-2; D uncertain. This CDR3 comprises 15 residues. V was cut by 0 bases and J by 0 bases, with 11 bases left in between. The germline V gene encodes CDR1 DFQATT and CDR2 SNEGSKA (reference sequence). This chain's CDR3 is CSARDPLSANYGYTF. CDR3 DNA: TGCAGTGCTAGAGATCCCCTGTCGGCTAACTATGGCTACACCTTC.

This clonotype was detected a few times. The chain carries TRBV7-9 and TRBJ2-2; 7 positions agree with TRBD1. Per germline, CDR1 SEHNR and CDR2 FQNEAQ (reference sequence). This CDR3 is built from 13 residues. Trimming took 2 bases from V and 6 from J; bases not matched to a gene: 0. CDR3 in amino acids: CASSLTGAGELFF. In nucleotides, the CDR3 is TGTGCCAGCAGCTTAACAGGGGCCGGGGAGCTGTTTTTT.

This clonotype was counted at least ten times. In DNA, the CDR3 is TGTGCCAGCAGTTACTCGGGGCCTAGGGGCGAGCAGTACTTC. It encodes CASSYSGPRGEQYF. The gene calls are TRBV6-5 and TRBJ2-7, with a weak D call TRBD1 (5 bases). This CDR3 has 14 residues. Trimming removed 0 bases at V and 6 bases at J, with 12 bases between. Germline lookup yields CDR1 MNHEY and CDR2 SVGAGI.

The table lists this clonotype with many counts. The chain joins TRBV5-4 to TRBJ2-5; 8 bases agree with TRBD2. V gave up 1 base and J gave up 4 bases; unmatched junction bases: 12. Germline V gene sequence: CDR1 SGHNT, CDR2 YYREEE (reference sequence). The CDR3 consists of 17 residues. CDR3 nucleotides: TGTGCCAGCAGCTTGAAACTAGCGGCTGGGGGGACAGAGACCCAGTACTTC. This gives the protein CASSLKLAAGGTETQYF.

This clonotype was seen repeatedly, ten times or more. The gene calls are TRBV12-3 or TRBV12-4 and TRBJ2-7, with a weak D call TRBD2 (5 bases). V was pared by 6 bases and J by 3 bases, with 9 bases between. This CDR3 spans 12 amino acids. CDR3 region: CASRRGSYEQYF. For the CDR3, the DNA is TGTGCCAGCAGGCGAGGGAGCTACGAGCAGTACTTC.

This clonotype was recorded at least ten times. The V gene is TRBV29-1, the J gene TRBJ2-5, with TRBD1 identical over 9 bases. There are 14 residues in the CDR3. Germline V gene data show CDR1 as SQVTM and CDR2 as ANQGSEA. V shed 2 bases and J 7 bases; nucleotides not matched to a gene: 8. The CDR3 DNA reads TGCAGCGTTGAAATCTACGGGACAGGGCTGACCCAGTACTTC. This translates into CSVEIYGTGLTQYF.

As to this clonotype: This may come from a read error, since a much larger clone is one base off. This chain links TRBV4-1 with TRBJ2-7; D call uncertain. The length of the CDR3 is 13 residues. Germline V gene sequence: CDR1 MGHRA, CDR2 YSYEKL. In nucleotides, the CDR3 is TGCGCCAGCAGCCAAGCAGACTTTGACGAGCAGTGCTTC. The encoded protein is CASSQADFDEQCF.

This clonotype is a singleton in its sample. A much larger clone is a single base away; this may be a read error. The chain carries TRBV3-1 and TRBJ2-1; D gene ambiguous. The length of the CDR3 is 16 residues. In germline, CDR1 is LGHDT, CDR2 YNNKEL (reference sequence). The CDR3 loop is CACSQPLTRISNEQFF. The CDR3 coding sequence is TGTGCCTGCAGCCAGCCGCTTACCAGGATTTCGAATGAGCAGTTCTTC.

This clonotype was seen at least ten times. The V and J genes are TRBV5-1 and TRBJ2-3, with 12 nucleotides matching TRBD2. Trimming cost V 5 bases and J 0 bases; bases outside gene matches: 4. The length of the CDR3 is 16 residues. The germline gives CDR1 SGHRS, CDR2 YFSETQ. In DNA, the CDR3 is TGCGCCAGCAGAAGAGGACTAGCGGGGAGCACAGATACGCAGTATTTT. This translates into CASRRGLAGSTDTQYF.

The sample holds a few counts of this clonotype. One end of the junction does not line up with germline, which may come from a read error. The chain has TRBV7-2 and TRBJ2-5, with D possibly matching TRBD2 (5 bases). CDR3 size: 11 residues. CDR1 is SGHTA and CDR2 is FQGNSA in the germline V gene. The CDR3, as DNA: TGTGCCAGCAGCCTAGCCGAGAACCAGTACTTC. Translated: CASSLAENQYF.

This clonotype is categorized as medium-sized. This chain uses TRBV9 with TRBJ2-7; TRBD2 agrees at 8 bases. CDR3 length equals 15 residues. V trimming: 6 bases; J trimming: 5 bases; junction bases outside the gene matches: 13. The germline CDR1 and CDR2 sequences are SGDLS and YYNGEE. As DNA, the CDR3 is TGTGCCAGCAACCTAGCTGGGACTAGAGAGGACGAGCAGTACTTC. This codes for CASNLAGTREDEQYF.

This clonotype has at least ten counts. The chain joins TRBV20-1 to TRBJ2-6, with TRBD1 matching 7 bases. The ends lost 4 bases at V and 1 base at J; junction bases unmatched: 1. CDR1 DFQATT and CDR2 SNEGSKA come from the germline V gene (reference sequence). The length of the CDR3 is 14 residues. This CDR3 reads CSATRGSGANVLTF. As DNA, the CDR3 is TGCAGTGCTACCAGGGGGTCTGGGGCCAACGTCCTGACTTTC.

Turning to this clonotype: A much larger clonotype is one base distant, so this may be a read error. The V gene is TRBV7-9, the J gene TRBJ1-1, with D possibly TRBD1 on 5 matching bases. Germline loops: CDR1 SEHNR, CDR2 FQNEAQ (reference sequence). This CDR3 comprises 13 residues. V lost 5 bases to trimming and J lost 10 bases, with 17 bases between them. The CDR3 bases are TGTGCCAGCAGCCCTGGACGGGCGGGGGTAGCTTTCTTT. The encoded protein is CASSPGRAGVAFF.

Concerning this clonotype itself: This may be a read error: a much more frequent sequence differs by one nucleotide. This sequence joins TRBV29-1 and TRBJ2-7, with D hard to call. Germline V gene sequence: CDR1 SQVTM, CDR2 ANQGSEA. CDR3 length: 11 amino acids. The V end lost 4 bases, the J end lost 2 bases, and 6 bases lay between the germline ends. DNA for the CDR3: TGCAGCGTTGGTCCACCCTACGAGCAGTACTTC. Encoded protein: CSVGPPYEQYF.

This clonotype has more than one count but fewer than ten. In DNA form, the CDR3 reads TGTGCCAGCAGCTTAGGGGGAGGGGCAATGGCTTTCTTT. Its translation is CASSLGGGAMAFF. The chain carries TRBV7-2 and TRBJ1-1; tentative D call: TRBD1 (5 bases). CDR3 length equals 13 residues. Germline V gene lookup returns CDR1 SGHTA and CDR2 FQGNSA. Trimming took off 1 base at V and 11 bases at J, with 14 bases between the two ends.